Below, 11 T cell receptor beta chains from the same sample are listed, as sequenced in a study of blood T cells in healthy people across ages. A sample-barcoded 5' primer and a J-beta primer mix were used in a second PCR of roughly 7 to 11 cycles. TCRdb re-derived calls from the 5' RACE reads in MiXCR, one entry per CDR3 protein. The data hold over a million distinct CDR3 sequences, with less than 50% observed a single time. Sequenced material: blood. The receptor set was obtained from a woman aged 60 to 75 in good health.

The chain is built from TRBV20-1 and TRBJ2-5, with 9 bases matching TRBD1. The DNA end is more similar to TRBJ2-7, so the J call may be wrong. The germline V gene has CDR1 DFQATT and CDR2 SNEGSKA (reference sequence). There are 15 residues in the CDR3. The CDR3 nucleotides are TGCAGTGTTTCTTCGGTGAGGGGACAGGGCAACGAGCAGTACTTC. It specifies CSVSSVRGQGNEQYF.

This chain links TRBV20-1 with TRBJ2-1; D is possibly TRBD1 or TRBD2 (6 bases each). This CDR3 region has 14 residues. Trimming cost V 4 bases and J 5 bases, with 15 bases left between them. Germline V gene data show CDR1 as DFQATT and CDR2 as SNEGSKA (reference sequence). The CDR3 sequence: CSATQGGLNNEQFF. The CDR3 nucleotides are TGCAGTGCTACCCAAGGGGGACTGAACAATGAGCAGTTCTTC.

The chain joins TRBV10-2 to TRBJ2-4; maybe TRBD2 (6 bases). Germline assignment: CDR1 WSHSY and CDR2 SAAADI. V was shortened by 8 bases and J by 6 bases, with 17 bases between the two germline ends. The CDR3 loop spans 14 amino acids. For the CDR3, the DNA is TGCGCCAGCGGGAACGGGAGTCTAAGAAACATTCAGTACTTC. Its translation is CASGNGSLRNIQYF.

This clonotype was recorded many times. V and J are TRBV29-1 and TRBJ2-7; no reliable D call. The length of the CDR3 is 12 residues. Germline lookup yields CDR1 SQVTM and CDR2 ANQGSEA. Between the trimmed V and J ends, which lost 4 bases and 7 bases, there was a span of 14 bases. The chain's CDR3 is CSVGLTKWEQYF. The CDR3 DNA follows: TGCAGCGTTGGGCTGACGAAGTGGGAGCAGTACTTC.

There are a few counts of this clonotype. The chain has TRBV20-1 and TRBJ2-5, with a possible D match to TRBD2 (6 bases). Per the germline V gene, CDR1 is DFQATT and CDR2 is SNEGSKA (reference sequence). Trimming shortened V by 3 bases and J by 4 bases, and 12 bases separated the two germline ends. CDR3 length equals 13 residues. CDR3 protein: CSARRPGRETQYF. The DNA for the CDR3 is TGCAGTGCTAGGCGTCCCGGGAGAGAGACCCAGTACTTC.

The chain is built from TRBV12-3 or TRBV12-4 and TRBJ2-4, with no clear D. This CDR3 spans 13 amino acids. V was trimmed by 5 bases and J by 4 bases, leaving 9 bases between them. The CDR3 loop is CASSTTKKNIQYF. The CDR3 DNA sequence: TGTGCCAGCAGTACCACGAAAAAAAACATTCAGTACTTC.

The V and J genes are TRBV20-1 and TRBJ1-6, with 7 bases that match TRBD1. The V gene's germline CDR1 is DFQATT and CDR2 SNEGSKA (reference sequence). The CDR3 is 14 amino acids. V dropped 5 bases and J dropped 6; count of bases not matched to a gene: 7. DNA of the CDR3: TGCAGTGCTCCGACCAACAGGGGTAATTCACCCCTCCACTTT. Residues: CSAPTNRGNSPLHF.

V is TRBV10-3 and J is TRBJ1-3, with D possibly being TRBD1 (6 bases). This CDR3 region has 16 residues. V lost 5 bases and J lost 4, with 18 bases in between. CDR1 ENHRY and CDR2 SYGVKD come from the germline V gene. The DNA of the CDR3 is TGTGCCATCAGTACAGACAGGCCCAAAGGAGGAAACACCATATATTTT. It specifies CAISTDRPKGGNTIYF.

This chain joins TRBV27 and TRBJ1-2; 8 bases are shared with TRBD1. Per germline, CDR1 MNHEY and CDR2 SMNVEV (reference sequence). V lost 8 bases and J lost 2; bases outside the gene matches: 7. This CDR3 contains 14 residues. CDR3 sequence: CASRQGPLNYGYTF. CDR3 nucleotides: TGTGCCAGCCGACAGGGGCCCCTAAACTATGGCTACACCTTC.

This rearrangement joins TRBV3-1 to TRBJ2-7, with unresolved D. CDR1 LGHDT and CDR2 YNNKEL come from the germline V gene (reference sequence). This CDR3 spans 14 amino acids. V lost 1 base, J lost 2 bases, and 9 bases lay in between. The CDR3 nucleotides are TGTGCCAGCAGCCAAGCGGGCAGTCCCTACGAGCAGTACTTC. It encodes CASSQAGSPYEQYF.

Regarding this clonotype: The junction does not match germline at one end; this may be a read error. The CDR3: CASSRDRNQPRHF. The CDR3 nucleotides read TGTGCCAGCAGTCGGGACAGAAATCAGCCCCGGCATTTT. The chain has TRBV27 and TRBJ1-5, with 7 nucleotides matching TRBD1. From germline, CDR1 is MNHEY and CDR2 SMNVEV (reference sequence). CDR3 length equals 13 residues.